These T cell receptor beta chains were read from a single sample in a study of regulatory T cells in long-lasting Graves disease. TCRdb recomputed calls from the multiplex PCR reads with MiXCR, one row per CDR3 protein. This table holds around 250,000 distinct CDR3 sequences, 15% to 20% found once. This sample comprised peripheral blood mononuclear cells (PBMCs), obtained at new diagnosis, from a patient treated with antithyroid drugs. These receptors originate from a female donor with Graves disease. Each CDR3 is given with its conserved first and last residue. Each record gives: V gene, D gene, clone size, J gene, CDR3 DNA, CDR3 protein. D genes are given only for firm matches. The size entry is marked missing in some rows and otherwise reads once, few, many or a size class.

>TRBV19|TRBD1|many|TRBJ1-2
TGTGCCAGTACCATACCGGGACAGGGTTCTTACTATGGCTACACCTTC
CASTIPGQGSYYGYTF
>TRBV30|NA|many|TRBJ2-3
TGTGCCTGCCGGTCAGACAGGCGCAGCACAGATACGCAGTATTTT
CACRSDRRSTDTQYF
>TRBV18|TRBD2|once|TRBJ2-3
TGTGCCAGCTCACAGGGCGGGAGTGATCCTAGCACAGATACGCAGTATTTT
CASSQGGSDPSTDTQYF
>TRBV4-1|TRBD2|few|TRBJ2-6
TGCGCCAGCAGCCAAGTGCTAGCGGGAGTTCTTGGGGCCAACGTCCTGACTTTC
CASSQVLAGVLGANVLTF
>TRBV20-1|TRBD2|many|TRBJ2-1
TGCAGTGCTAGAGATGGGACTAGCGGGACCCATGAGCAGTTCTTC
CSARDGTSGTHEQFF
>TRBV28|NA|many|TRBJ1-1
TGTGCCAGCAACCGACCAGGGCTGAAGACTGAAGCTTTCTTT
CASNRPGLKTEAFF
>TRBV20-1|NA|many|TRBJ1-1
TGCAGTGCTAGGAGGGGGGAGCGTACTGAAGCTTTCTTT
CSARRGERTEAFF
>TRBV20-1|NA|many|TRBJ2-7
TGCAGTGCTAACCCGGGCGAAGGTCACTACGAGCAGTACTTC
CSANPGEGHYEQYF
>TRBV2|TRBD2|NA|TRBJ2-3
TGTGCCAGCAGTGAGACTAGCGGGAGTCGGGATACGCAGTATTTT
CASSETSGSRDTQYF
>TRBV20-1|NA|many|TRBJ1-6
TGCAGTGCTAGCCGGGAAGATAATTCACCCCTCCACTTT
CSASREDNSPLHF